This is a list of T cell receptor beta chains from one sample in a study of T cells after yellow fever vaccination. TCRdb re-called the 5' RACE reads through MiXCR, storing one row per CDR3 protein. Of around 160,000 distinct CDR3 sequences detected, around 7.3% appear once; the ten largest clones hold approximately 2.5%. The specimen was CD4+ T cells sorted from PBMCs, collected 5 to 6 days after the first yellow fever vaccination. These receptors came from a man aged 18-30 years who received the YFV17D yellow fever vaccine. Both conserved end residues are part of each CDR3. A D gene is named only where the DNA matches it firmly.

>TRBJ2-4|TRBV19|TRBD2
CASSPLGSGERNIQYF
>TRBJ2-3|TRBV4-2|.
CASSQVAGSTDTQYF
>TRBJ1-2|TRBV2|.
CASRSVGLGRVDGYTF
>TRBJ2-1|TRBV25-1|.
CASSDRAGIREQFF
>TRBJ1-5|TRBV27|.
CASSFMGGNQPQHF
>TRBJ1-1|TRBV7-3|TRBD1
CASSSTGGNTEAFF
>TRBJ2-1|TRBV12-3/TRBV12-4|TRBD2
CASRGFSGGYNEQFF
>TRBJ2-7|TRBV6-2/TRBV6-3|TRBD1
CASSPGQGSNEQYF
>TRBJ1-2|TRBV4-3|.
CASSQEGRGFDGYTF
>TRBJ2-6|TRBV12-3/TRBV12-4|.
CASTLYGSMGVANVLTF
>TRBJ2-3|TRBV29-1|.
CSVERGFGTDTQYF
>TRBJ2-3|TRBV6-5|TRBD1
CASREVGGPDTQYF
>TRBJ2-3|TRBV20-1|.
CSAITGLLAVTQYF
>TRBJ2-5|TRBV7-2|.
CASTLRYQETQYF
>TRBJ2-3|TRBV6-5|.
CASSYSVGPGDTQYF
>TRBJ1-1|TRBV4-2|.
CASSQDREWWNTEAFF
>TRBJ2-3|TRBV7-9|.
CASSGEIPGGDTQYF
>TRBJ2-3|TRBV6-5|.
CASSYSGGSLPDTQYF
>TRBJ2-5|TRBV2|.
CASSASETQYF
>TRBJ2-1|TRBV6-1|.
CASSPHHSDNEQFF
>TRBJ1-2|TRBV7-3|TRBD1
CASSATGGDYGYTF
>TRBJ1-6|TRBV5-1|.
CASSEGSPDSPLHF
>TRBJ2-1|TRBV5-1|TRBD2
CASSTGTRWNEQFF
>TRBJ2-3|TRBV11-1|.
CASSLPRGDTQYF
>TRBJ2-3|TRBV19|.
CASKPGRAPLSTDTQYF
>TRBJ1-4|TRBV9|TRBD1
CASSVGPGDRSEKLFF
>TRBJ2-3|TRBV6-5|.
CASSSRVSPRTDTQYF
>TRBJ2-1|TRBV4-3|.
CASSQEGRPYNEQFF
>TRBJ1-6|TRBV20-1|.
CSATAGPYNSPLHF
>TRBJ2-4|TRBV7-2|.
CASTRQGGNIQYF
>TRBJ2-3|TRBV7-7|.
CASSLEGIGRGGTDTQYF
>TRBJ1-2|TRBV9|TRBD1
CASSVRGTVSYGYTF
>TRBJ2-4|TRBV29-1|.
CSAAGGLAKNIQYF
>TRBJ2-1|TRBV7-3|TRBD2
CASSLVSSGGGEQFF
>TRBJ2-3|TRBV10-1|.
CASNRDLGTDTQYF
>TRBJ2-2|TRBV24-1|.
CATSDGIRDMNTGELFF
>TRBJ2-5|TRBV4-1|TRBD2
CASSRPSGGEETQYF
>TRBJ2-1|TRBV4-1|TRBD1
CASSQEGTGTYNEQFF
>TRBJ2-2|TRBV7-2|.
CASSIATGDTGELFF
>TRBJ2-4|TRBV12-5|TRBD1
CASGRTGENIQYF
>TRBJ2-5|TRBV11-2|TRBD2
CASSLRRRGGWGQLTQYF
>TRBJ2-7|TRBV6-1|TRBD2
CASSESGRGYEQYF
>TRBJ2-1|TRBV7-9|.
CASSITGAGNEQFF